The 18 T cell receptor beta chains below were found in one sample sequenced in a study of T cell responses to AZD1222 COVID-19 vaccine. Assay used: immunoSEQ multiplex PCR; TCRdb lists only in-frame clones, some missing. The sample includes roughly 50,000 clones, over 65% of them seen just once. Sample: peripheral blood, taken on day 0 of AZD1222 vaccination. These receptors were taken from an adult in good health.

Only a few counts were recorded for this clone. The genes are TRBV6-5 and TRBJ1-2, with 10 nucleotides matching TRBD1. Germline values: CDR1 MNHEY, CDR2 SVGAGI. This CDR3 is 13 amino acids long. After removal of 6 bases from V and 8 bases from J, the junction contained 6 bases not matched to a gene. The CDR3 here is CASRQGQGGGYTF. DNA for the CDR3: TGTGCCAGCAGGCAAGGACAGGGGGGCGGCTACACCTTC.

V and J are TRBV12-3 or TRBV12-4 and TRBJ1-5; D unclear. This CDR3 contains 12 residues. V lost 1 base and J 6 bases, leaving 4 bases between the germline ends. The DNA for the CDR3 is TGTGCCAGCAGTTTAGGAACTCAGCCCCAGCATTTT. Its protein is CASSLGTQPQHF.

V and J are TRBV9 and TRBJ2-7; D remains ambiguous. The germline V and J ends were trimmed by 4 bases and 0 bases, with 8 bases remaining between them. The CDR3 spans 13 residues. Germline V gives CDR1 SGDLS, CDR2 YYNGEE. The CDR3 sequence: CASSHGSSYEQYF. In DNA, the CDR3 is TGTGCCAGCAGCCATGGTAGCTCCTACGAGCAGTACTTC.

This clone was counted once. This chain joins TRBV6-1 and TRBJ1-2, with D perhaps matching TRBD1 (5 bases). The CDR3 runs 15 residues. Trimming cost V 3 bases and J 2 bases, with 13 bases left between them. CDR1 MNHNS and CDR2 SASEGT come from the germline V gene. CDR3 bases: TGTGCCAGCAGTGAGCAACGTGGGGGGAACTATGGCTACACCTTC. Protein sequence: CASSEQRGGNYGYTF.

The V gene is TRBV21-1, the J gene TRBJ2-5; no check of the table's D call, TRBD2, against the DNA was made. TRBV21-1 is annotated as a pseudogene. The CDR3 runs to 15 residues. In DNA form, the CDR3 reads TGTGCCAGCAGCCCTCCTAGCGGTGAACAAGAGACCCAGTACTTC. Its protein product is CASSPPSGEQETQYF.

Only one count was recorded for this clone. DNA for the CDR3: TGTGCCAGCAGCCCCGGGACAGGCGCTTTTAACTATGGCTACACCTTC. It specifies CASSPGTGAFNYGYTF. This chain connects TRBV7-2 to TRBJ1-2; 8 bases line up with TRBD1. Trimming cost V 5 bases and J 1 base; bases outside gene matches: 9. CDR1 is SGHTA and CDR2 is FQGNSA in the germline V gene. The CDR3 length is 16 residues.

The CDR3 sequence is CASKNYNEQFF. CDR3 DNA sequence: TGCGCCAGCAAAAATTACAATGAGCAGTTCTTC. The chain has TRBV5-1 and TRBJ2-1; unclear D gene. Per germline, CDR1 SGHRS and CDR2 YFSETQ. The V end was cut by 6 bases, the J end by 4 bases, with 5 bases between. This CDR3 comprises 11 residues. Complete variable domain (other parts from reference TRBV5-1 and TRBJ2-1): KAGVTQTPRYLIKTRGQQVTLSCSPISGHRSVSWYQQTPGQGLQFLFEYFSETQRNKGNFPGRFSGRQFSNSRSEMNVSTLELGDSALYLCASKNYNEQFFGPGTRLTVL.

This clone has a handful of counts. The V and J genes are TRBV6-2 or TRBV6-3 and TRBJ2-7, with 8 nucleotides matching TRBD2. Germline V gene lookup returns CDR1 MNHEY and CDR2 SVGEGT. The CDR3 runs to 14 residues. Trimming cost V 6 bases and J 7 bases; bases outside gene matches: 11. This CDR3 is CASSSGGGSSEQYF. The CDR3 DNA reads as TGTGCCAGCAGCTCCGGGGGGGGCTCATCAGAGCAGTACTTC.

This clone appeared a few times. V and J are TRBV7-9 and TRBJ1-5, with D perhaps TRBD1 (5 bases). Between the trimmed V and J ends, which lost 5 bases and 1 base, there was a span of 15 bases. Germline loops: CDR1 SEHNR, CDR2 FQNEAQ (reference sequence). CDR3 size: 16 residues. The CDR3 sequence is CASSHSSGGSNQPQHF. As DNA, the CDR3 is TGTGCCAGCAGCCACTCCTCGGGGGGGAGCAATCAGCCCCAGCATTTT.

J is TRBJ1-4 and V is TRBV24-1; D call uncertain. Germline V lookup: CDR1 KGHDR, CDR2 SFDVKD. The CDR3 is 12 residues long. V lost 4 bases and J lost 3, with 2 bases in between. CDR3 nucleotide sequence: TGTGCCACCAGTGAGGCTAATGAAAAACTGTTTTTT. It codes for CATSEANEKLFF.

The chain employs TRBV7-9 and TRBJ2-1; TRBD2 matches 11 bases. Trimming removed 1 base from V and 6 bases from J; junction bases left unmatched: 8. The CDR3 covers 17 residues. Germline CDR1 reads SEHNR; CDR2 reads FQNEAQ (reference sequence). CDR3 sequence: CASSLGLAGGTLNEQFF. The CDR3 DNA sequence: TGTGCCAGCAGCTTAGGGCTAGCGGGAGGCACGCTCAATGAGCAGTTCTTC.

The chain recombines TRBV7-6 with TRBJ1-4; 7 nucleotides match TRBD1. From germline, CDR1 is SGHVS and CDR2 FNYEAQ. CDR3 length: 15 amino acids. J gave up 4 bases and V 5 bases, and 7 bases lay outside the gene matches. The CDR3 sequence is CASSRRTGLNEKLFF. DNA of the CDR3: TGTGCCAGCAGCCGGCGGACAGGTCTTAATGAAAAACTGTTTTTT.

CDR3 sequence: CASSPPQTSEKLFF. Written as DNA, the CDR3 is TGTGCCAGCTCACCACCCCAGACTTCGGAAAAACTGTTTTTT. The genes are TRBV18 and TRBJ1-4; D gene uncertain. CDR1 is KGHSH, CDR2 LQKENI, per germline. V was cut by 0 bases and J by 8 bases, with 10 bases left in between. CDR3 length equals 14 residues.

This sequence joins TRBV19 and TRBJ1-1, with 9 bases aligning to TRBD1. CDR3 length equals 15 residues. CDR1 LNHDA and CDR2 SQIVND come from the germline V gene (reference sequence). J was trimmed by 4 bases and V by 8 bases; bases with no gene match: 11. The CDR3: CASGGQGVMSTEAFF. CDR3 bases: TGTGCCAGTGGGGGACAGGGTGTGATGTCCACTGAAGCTTTCTTT.

This clone was picked up one time. This rearrangement joins TRBV4-2 to TRBJ2-3; D is possibly TRBD1 (6 bases). CDR1 is LGHNA and CDR2 is YNFKEQ in the germline V gene. V was clipped by 0 bases and J by 0 bases, with 16 bases between them. The CDR3 has 18 amino acids. CDR3 in amino acids: CASSQDIGRTASTDTQYF. The CDR3 DNA reads as TGTGCCAGCAGCCAAGATATCGGCAGGACAGCGAGCACAGATACGCAGTATTTT.

This clone was seen once. V is TRBV4-2 and J is TRBJ1-6; D gene uncertain. This CDR3 region has 13 residues. CDR1 is LGHNA, CDR2 YNFKEQ, per germline. V dropped 0 bases and J dropped 9 bases, with 6 bases sitting between them. As DNA, the CDR3 is TGTGCCAGCAGCCAAGATAGGGTTTCACCCCTCCACTTT. This sequence encodes CASSQDRVSPLHF.

The CDR3 loop is CASLVLTGSGETQYF. For the CDR3, the DNA is TGTGCCAGTCTAGTGCTGACAGGGTCCGGCGAGACCCAGTACTTC. V usage is TRBV6-5 and J usage is TRBJ2-5, with TRBD1 identical over 7 bases. Trimming removed 9 bases from V and 5 bases from J; junction bases left unmatched: 15. CDR3 length: 15 residues. Germline assignment: CDR1 MNHEY and CDR2 SVGAGI.

The rearrangement links TRBV10-3 to TRBJ2-7; no definite D call. This CDR3 contains 15 residues. The V and J ends lost 2 bases and 4 bases respectively, with 15 bases between them. The germline gives CDR1 ENHRY, CDR2 SYGVKD. As DNA, the CDR3 is TGTGCCATCAGTGAGGGGCCCGGATTACAATACGAGCAGTACGTC. Its translation: CAISEGPGLQYEQYV.